What follows are 2 T cell receptor beta chains derived from one specimen sequenced in a study of blood T cell repertoires in COVID-19. Data came from immunoSEQ multiplex PCR; TCRdb stores just in-frame clones and leaves some out. The repertoire holds a few hundred thousand clones, with roughly 89% as singletons. Sample: peripheral blood. Receptor source: a man between 60 and 75 years old who had recovered from COVID-19.

This chain connects TRBV6-5 to TRBJ1-1, with TRBD1 matching over 8 bases. The CDR3 has 15 amino acids. Germline values: CDR1 MNHEY, CDR2 SVGAGI. The J segment lost 4 bases and the V segment lost 7 bases, leaving 11 bases of the junction unmatched. The CDR3: CASILKNRGGTEAFF. CDR3 sequence (DNA): TGTGCCAGCATCTTAAAGAACAGGGGGGGCACTGAAGCTTTCTTT.

The V call is TRBV13, the J call TRBJ2-3, with 11 bases aligning to TRBD2. V lost 5 bases to trimming and J lost 3 bases; unmatched junction nucleotides: 10. Germline assignment: CDR1 PRHDT and CDR2 FYEKMQ (reference sequence). This CDR3 spans 17 amino acids. CDR3: CASSRLNSGRGTDTQYF. The CDR3 bases are TGTGCCAGCAGCCGCTTAAATAGCGGGAGGGGAACAGATACGCAGTATTTT.